This T cell receptor (beta chain) stems from a study of T cell responses to AZD1222 COVID-19 vaccine. The study's findings and limits: Reportedly, nearly half the spike-specific TCRs target unmutated variant regions.

The CDR3 has 13 residues. V dropped 4 bases and J dropped 7; count of bases not matched to a gene: 3. From germline, CDR1 is MNHEY and CDR2 SVGAGI. A word on this clone: No antigen is known for it.

The protocol was immunoSEQ multiplex PCR, while the TCRdb copy is restricted to in-frame clones and leaves out a portion. Of around 52,000 clones in the sample, about 86% were seen once. This chain links TRBV6-5 with TRBJ1-3, with 8 bases lining up with TRBD1. The source of this sequence is an adult in good health. This specimen consisted of peripheral blood, obtained on day 0 of AZD1222 vaccination. CDR3 protein: CASSSTGENTIYF. CDR3 bases: TGTGCCAGCAGTTCGACAGGGGAGAACACCATATATTTT.